This record looks at one T cell receptor beta chain sequence and its context. Its antigen is not known. Primers: 60 Vbeta forward and 13 Jbeta reverse. Method: immunoSEQ multiplex PCR; TCRdb's copy keeps in-frame clones and lacks some. Of 75,000 to 100,000 clones in the sample, 60% to 75% were seen once. The sample is drawn from a study of cytomegalovirus exposure and HLA in healthy donors. Study-wide background: The study placed 70% to 90% of its approximately 360 genotyped donors in the Caucasian-associated ancestry cluster. Study-level findings and limits: Cytomegalovirus-associated status was assigned to about 160 TCR beta chains. Roughly uniform sequencing depth across donors was assumed, possibly incorrectly.

Specimen: PBMCs. The TCR was taken from a female donor in good health and CMV-seropositive.

The CDR3 protein is CASRSSGSWNEQFF. In nucleotides, the CDR3 is TGCGCCAGCAGGTCTAGCGGGAGTTGGAATGAGCAGTTCTTC. The chain is built from TRBV4-1 and TRBJ2-1; 10 bases align to TRBD2. The CDR3 sequence is 14 residues long. Germline lookup yields CDR1 MGHRA and CDR2 YSYEKL. Losses at the gene ends were 6 bases for V and 7 bases for J; bases not matched to a gene: 6.